A selection of T cell receptor beta chains follows, all from one sample in a study of CD8+ T cells in alopecia areata. Method: immunoSEQ multiplex PCR; TCRdb's copy keeps in-frame clones and lacks some. The table records approximately 150,000 clones, approximately 86% of them present only once. The specimen comprised CD8+ T cells sorted from blood, sampled at week 4, from a patient treated with tofacitinib. All receptors derive from a human donor with alopecia areata. Each CDR3 is given with its conserved first and last residue. A D gene is named only where the DNA matches it firmly. Size is stated for part of the rows, as once, few or many counts, or as a class when the clone is expanded.

CDR3: CASSWTSLAKNIQYF
DNA: TGTGCCAGCAGTTGGACAAGCCTAGCCAAAAACATTCAGTACTTC
size: NA
D: NA
J: TRBJ2-4
V: TRBV27

CDR3: CASSGAGYEGQETQYF
DNA: TGTGCCAGTAGCGGAGCGGGATATGAGGGCCAAGAGACCCAGTACTTC
size: NA
D: TRBD2
J: TRBJ2-5
V: TRBV19

CDR3: CASSLMDSDEQYF
DNA: TGTGCCAGCAGCTTAATGGACAGCGACGAGCAGTACTTC
size: NA
D: NA
J: TRBJ2-7
V: TRBV7-3

CDR3: CARAVVQLNTEAFF
DNA: TGTGCCAGAGCCGTTGTGCAGCTAAACACTGAAGCTTTCTTT
size: NA
D: NA
J: TRBJ1-1
V: TRBV2

CDR3: CASSVDGRLYGYTF
DNA: TGTGCCAGCAGCGTAGATGGCAGGCTCTATGGCTACACCTTC
size: NA
D: NA
J: TRBJ1-2
V: TRBV9

CDR3: CASSLENQPQHF
DNA: TGTGCCAGCAGCTTAGAGAATCAGCCCCAGCATTTT
size: NA
D: NA
J: TRBJ1-5
V: TRBV7-9

CDR3: CASSLVGGSSYEQYF
DNA: TGTGCCAGCAGCTTAGTAGGGGGGAGCTCCTACGAGCAGTACTTC
size: NA
D: NA
J: TRBJ2-7
V: TRBV7-8

CDR3: CASRRRGNVSPLHF
DNA: TGTGCCAGCAGACGTAGGGGGAATGTTTCACCCCTCCACTTT
size: NA
D: NA
J: TRBJ1-6
V: TRBV7-9

CDR3: CSVRTGQTYEQYF
DNA: TGCAGCGTGAGGACAGGGCAAACCTACGAGCAGTACTTC
size: NA
D: TRBD1
J: TRBJ2-7
V: TRBV29-1

CDR3: CATSRDMGAGNTIYF
DNA: TGTGCCACCAGCAGGGACATGGGCGCTGGAAACACCATATATTTT
size: NA
D: NA
J: TRBJ1-3
V: TRBV15

CDR3: CASSLSGTSTDTQYF
DNA: TGTGCCAGCAGCTTAAGTGGGACCTCAACAGATACGCAGTATTTT
size: NA
D: NA
J: TRBJ2-3
V: TRBV7-3

CDR3: CASSEGVAGRRDNEQFF
DNA: TGTGCCAGCAGCGAAGGCGTAGCCGGGAGGCGGGACAATGAGCAGTTCTTC
size: NA
D: TRBD2
J: TRBJ2-1
V: TRBV7-8

CDR3: CASSYYTGGDYGYTF
DNA: TGTGCCAGCAGTTACTATACAGGGGGCGACTATGGCTACACCTTC
size: NA
D: TRBD1
J: TRBJ1-2
V: TRBV6-5

CDR3: CSGQGAGNEKLFF
DNA: TGCAGCGGGCAGGGGGCGGGTAATGAAAAACTGTTTTTT
size: NA
D: TRBD1
J: TRBJ1-4
V: TRBV29-1

CDR3: CASSLAGGTDTQYF
DNA: TGTGCCAGCAGCTTAGCGGGGGGCACAGATACGCAGTATTTT
size: NA
D: NA
J: TRBJ2-3
V: TRBV7-8

CDR3: CASSGAEISYEQYF
DNA: TGTGCCAGCTCCGGGGCAGAGATTTCCTACGAGCAGTACTTC
size: NA
D: NA
J: TRBJ2-7
V: TRBV18

CDR3: CASSQVEGTDTQYF
DNA: TGTGCCAGCAGCCAAGTGGAGGGCACAGATACGCAGTATTTT
size: NA
D: NA
J: TRBJ2-3
V: TRBV4-2

CDR3: CASTPDSDTEAFF
DNA: TGTGCCAGCACCCCCGACAGCGACACTGAAGCTTTCTTT
size: NA
D: NA
J: TRBJ1-1
V: TRBV7-9

CDR3: CASSPPGRGLTGELFF
DNA: TGCGCCAGCAGCCCTCCGGGGAGGGGGCTCACCGGGGAGCTGTTTTTT
size: NA
D: NA
J: TRBJ2-2
V: TRBV4-1

CDR3: CASSQGFMAGGINEQFF
DNA: TGCGCCAGCAGCCAAGGTTTTATGGCGGGAGGGATCAATGAGCAGTTCTTC
size: few
D: TRBD2
J: TRBJ2-1
V: TRBV4-1

CDR3: CASSSSGFSYGYTF
DNA: TGTGCCAGCAGCTCTTCAGGGTTTTCCTATGGCTACACCTTC
size: NA
D: NA
J: TRBJ1-2
V: TRBV11-2

CDR3: CSAKAGYTEAFF
DNA: TGCAGCGCTAAAGCGGGGTACACTGAAGCTTTCTTT
size: NA
D: NA
J: TRBJ1-1
V: TRBV29-1

CDR3: CASSLWHRAYNEQFF
DNA: TGTGCCAGCAGCTTATGGCACCGGGCCTACAATGAGCAGTTCTTC
size: NA
D: NA
J: TRBJ2-1
V: TRBV7-8

CDR3: CSVYQGKEQFF
DNA: TGCAGCGTTTACCAGGGGAAAGAGCAGTTCTTC
size: NA
D: NA
J: TRBJ2-1
V: TRBV29-1

CDR3: CASSLLGTSTDTQYF
DNA: TGTGCCAGCAGCTTACTCGGGACAAGCACAGATACGCAGTATTTT
size: NA
D: NA
J: TRBJ2-3
V: TRBV11-1

CDR3: CASTGIQGTGTDTQYF
DNA: TGTGCCAGCACAGGGATCCAGGGGACAGGCACAGATACGCAGTATTTT
size: NA
D: TRBD1
J: TRBJ2-3
V: TRBV5-4